This TCR beta chain originates from a study of T cells in Graves' hyperthyroidism and ophthalmopathy (dated by TCRdb to the late 2010s). With respect to the entire study: Peripheral blood was collected at initial diagnosis, before any treatment. Whether ophthalmopathy could be predicted prospectively was tested in an independent validation cohort made up of approximately 19 hyperthyroidism patients plus 17 patients who later progressed to ophthalmopathy. The paper reports TCR Vbeta CDR3 sequencing of fewer than 150 peripheral blood samples: 43 ophthalmopathy, approximately 74 hyperthyroidism and around 17 progressor patients. For training and testing, the 95 to 100 patients in the discovery cohort were randomly divided in a 7:3 ratio. After blood sampling, hyperthyroidism patients were treated with methimazole at a starting dose of 30 mg daily, and ophthalmopathy patients were treated with high-dose intravenous methylprednisolone. TCR V-J signatures able to tell the groups apart were searched for in a discovery cohort of 100 or so patients, of whom over 40 had Graves' ophthalmopathy and about 60 had stable Graves' hyperthyroidism. In about 6 Graves' hyperthyroidism patients, the study also compared T-cell repertoires from thyroid tissue with T-cell repertoires from blood. What the study reported, not specific to this receptor: Most expanded thyroid clonotypes (frequency above 0.001) were also detected in blood, suggesting blood repertoires may reflect thyroid immune responses. Sample size was not statistically predetermined, and blinding of investigators to group allocation was not performed. In cross-validation, a model built on a 13 V-J signature told ophthalmopathy apart from stable hyperthyroidism with over 85% sensitivity and roughly 82% specificity, and in testing the same model reached 80%/75%. During validation, the model predicted progression to ophthalmopathy a median of roughly six months ahead of onset, with roughly 65% sensitivity and more than 72% specificity.

The CDR1 and CDR2 encoded by the germline V gene are MGHDK and SYGVNS. Trimming removed 5 bases from V and 8 bases from J; the gene matches leave 6 bases unexplained. The CDR3 covers 13 residues, taking in both the cysteine and the phenylalanine. CDR3 DNA only is kept here, 39 bases in frame from base 1. Amplification of TCR beta CDR3 regions was carried out from RNA transcripts. The first round of RT-PCR for the TCR CDR3 was performed with the HTBI primer set and the Qiagen OneStep RT-PCR kit. The libraries were constructed in a second round of multiplex PCR and then size-selected and purified. Sequencing of the libraries was done on an Illumina HiSeq2000 using paired-end 100 bp reads. On the authors' methods: SOAPnuke was used to process the raw data, throwing out any read that contained adapters or uncalled bases, had a mean Phred below 15, or lacked an exact constant-primer or identifier match. COPE v1.2.5 was used to merge high-quality paired reads, and clonotypes were defined as unique nucleotide sequences. MiTCR v1.1 was used to align the clonotypes against IMGT TRBV, TRBD and TRBJ reference segments. The analysis included only V-J combinations with a frequency above 0.0001, which together covered 99% to 99.2% of the repertoires. The TCS score was defined as F50 (clonal expansion) divided by E x V (chaos), with BLOSUM62-based TCRdist calculated between CDR3 peptides within each V-J. Welch's t-statistics and random forest reduced roughly 540 V-J features to 13, which were used in a naive Bayes classifier (R e1071). TCRdb applied fastp at Q25 and MiXCR to the public reads, then kept only in-frame beta chains. Duplicate CDR3 protein sequences are folded into a single record with the most common DNA and genes. The V and J calls were not made by the authors but by TCRdb's processing. This sample gives 550,000 to 800,000 distinct CDR3 sequences in total; roughly 17% of them show up just once. About 16% of the sample rests with the top ten.

As to this clonotype: Its antigen remains unidentified. No much larger clonotype is one base removed from it; base qualities were not supplied.

Graves' hyperthyroidism was defined as stable when no progression to ophthalmopathy occurred over 18 months of follow-up. Hyperthyroidism patients were newly diagnosed, had a disease duration of under 2 months, and were aged 18 to 65 years. Exclusion was applied to patients with uncontrolled infections, other autoimmune diseases, pregnancy or lactation. Diagnoses were established on the basis of clinical symptoms, serum thyroxine and TRAb, thyroid ultrasound, and orbital computed tomography. PBMCs were separated from roughly 10 ml of fresh peripheral blood using Ficoll-Paque density gradient centrifugation. Total RNA was extracted with Trizol reagent, and quality was checked on an Agilent 2100 Bioanalyzer.

The sequence was collected from a middle-aged man with Graves' hyperthyroidism. In this chain, TRBV25-1 is recombined with TRBJ1-2; 9 junctional bases match TRBD1. The sequenced material came from blood. Read as DNA, the sequence is TGTGCCAGCAGTCCCAGGACAGGGGTCGGCTACACCTTC. The resulting protein is CASSPRTGVGYTF.